A selection of T cell receptor beta chains follows, all from one sample in a study of blood T cells in healthy people across ages. TCRdb reprocessed the 5' RACE reads via MiXCR and lists one record per CDR3 protein. The sample consists of around 1,700,000 distinct CDR3 sequences, 28% of them appearing once. The source material was blood. The source is a woman aged 25 to 45 in good health. Each CDR3 is given with its conserved first and last residue. A D gene is named only where the DNA matches it firmly. The size field is filled for only some rows; it gives once, few, many or a size class.

abundance,v_gene,d_gene,j_gene,CDR3nt,CDR3aa
once,TRBV29-1,TRBD2,TRBJ2-1,TGCAGCGTTGCGGGAGGGCCTTGTCCTGAGCAGTTCTTC,CSVAGGPCPEQFF
few,TRBV7-9,TRBD2,TRBJ2-7,TGTGCCAGCAGCTTAGATGGCGGGAGGGCCTATACGTACGAGCAGTACTTC,CASSLDGGRAYTYEQYF
once,TRBV3-1,NA,TRBJ1-5,TGTGCCAGCAGCCAAGAAGGGGGTAGCCAGCATTTT,CASSQEGGSQHF
NA,TRBV6-5,NA,TRBJ1-5,TGTGCCAGCAGTTACCGGGGTCCTTTCCAGGGTGCAACAGTTAATAGCAATCAGCCCCAGCATTTT,CASSYRGPFQGATVNSNQPQHF
few,TRBV20-1,TRBD1,TRBJ2-5,TGCAGTGCTCGGGACGGACAGGGACCCCAAGAGACCCAGTACTTC,CSARDGQGPQETQYF
NA,TRBV6-5,TRBD2,TRBJ2-7,TGTGCCAGCAGGCCCTCGGGGGGATCGGGTGAGCAGTACTTC,CASRPSGGSGEQYF
many,TRBV12-3/TRBV12-4,NA,TRBJ2-7,TGTGCCAGCAGTTTAACGGGGATCTCCTACGAGCAGTACTTC,CASSLTGISYEQYF
many,TRBV10-3,NA,TRBJ2-7,TGTGCCATCAGTCGGGACGGCTACGAGCAGTACTTC,CAISRDGYEQYF
few,TRBV28,TRBD1,TRBJ1-2,TGTGCCAACCGGGACAGGGCCAACTATGGCTACACCTTC,CANRDRANYGYTF
few,TRBV7-2,TRBD1,TRBJ2-7,TGTGCCAGCAGCTCGGACAGGGGGCGTCACGAGCAGTACTTC,CASSSDRGRHEQYF
NA,TRBV2,NA,TRBJ2-1,TGTGCCAGCAGGGCCTACGACAATGAGCAGTTCTTC,CASRAYDNEQFF
NA,TRBV18,TRBD1,TRBJ2-5,TGTGCCAGCTCAGCCGGGACAGAGGAAGAGACCCAGTACTTC,CASSAGTEEETQYF
many,TRBV6-8,NA,TRBJ2-4,TGTGCCAGCAGTTTGGGGGGAAACATTCAGTACTTC,CASSLGGNIQYF
NA,TRBV9,NA,TRBJ2-1,TGTGCCAGCAGCGTAGTGGGGCAGGGATACAATGAGCAGTTCTTC,CASSVVGQGYNEQFF
few,TRBV29-1,TRBD2,TRBJ2-7,TGCAGCGTTAGACTGGGACTAGCGGGAAGGAACGAGCAGTACTTC,CSVRLGLAGRNEQYF
NA,TRBV5-1,NA,TRBJ2-2,TGCGCCAGCAGCTTGAGCCCCCGACCCCTCCGGAGAAACACCGGGGAGCTGTTTTTT,CASSLSPRPLRRNTGELFF
many,TRBV5-1,TRBD2,TRBJ2-7,TGCGCCAGCAGTCGGACTAGCGGGATTTACGAGCAGTACTTC,CASSRTSGIYEQYF
NA,TRBV10-3,TRBD1,TRBJ2-3,TGTGCCATCAGTGAGTCGACAGGGGGCACAGATACGCAGTATTTT,CAISESTGGTDTQYF
NA,TRBV7-1,NA,TRBJ1-1,TGTGCCAGCAGCTCCTACGGCACGGGCGTCGCTTTCTTT,CASSSYGTGVAFF
NA,TRBV30,TRBD2,TRBJ2-5,TGTGCCTGGAGTACGAGACTAGCGGGACTAGAGACCCAGTACTTC,CAWSTRLAGLETQYF
few,TRBV3-1,NA,TRBJ2-6,TGTGCCAGCAGCCAAGATCTTAGTGGGGCCGGGGCCAACGTCCTGACTTTC,CASSQDLSGAGANVLTF
NA,TRBV2,NA,TRBJ1-4,TGTGCCAGCAGTCCTGGGGTGGGAGCAACTAATGAAAAACTGTTTTTT,CASSPGVGATNEKLFF
NA,TRBV29-1,NA,TRBJ1-2,TGCAGCGTCCGCTCCAACAGGGAAGTTGGTGGCTACACCTTC,CSVRSNREVGGYTF
few,TRBV9,NA,TRBJ2-2,TGTGCCAGCAGTGAGGGGAACACCGGGGAGCTGTTTTTT,CASSEGNTGELFF
few,TRBV6-2/TRBV6-3,TRBD1,TRBJ2-6,TGTGCCAGCAGACAGGGGGCGAGGGGGGCCAACGTCCTGACTTTC,CASRQGARGANVLTF